The entry below gives a single T cell receptor (beta chain) sequence along with its context. Its antigen is not known. These data belong to a study of T cells in localized non-small cell lung cancer. J gave up 2 bases and V 4 bases, and 10 bases lay outside the gene matches. Germline assignment: CDR1 LNHDA and CDR2 SQIVND (reference sequence). This CDR3 is built from 16 residues. It was adjacent lung free of atypia that was taken, at least 2 cm from the tumor margin. Findings of the study overall: Only one tumor region was sequenced, so heterogeneity remains possible. Detection in adjacent lung was observed for a median around 55 of the top 100 tumor clones. Adjacent uninvolved lung had the highest clonality, suggesting focused antigen responses.

Profiling relied on immunoSEQ multiplex PCR, and the TCRdb table lists in-frame clones only, not all of them. In the table there are around 1,700 clones, roughly 28% of which are singletons. Sample: normal lung tissue next to the tumor, taken before any cancer treatment. The chain is built from TRBV19 and TRBJ2-5, with 7 positions matching TRBD1. This receptor was taken from a woman aged 35 to 70 with stage III lung adenocarcinoma. The CDR3 nucleotides are TGTGCCAGTAGTAGTCCCTCCGGGACAGTACAAGAGACCCAGTACTTC. As protein: CASSSPSGTVQETQYF.